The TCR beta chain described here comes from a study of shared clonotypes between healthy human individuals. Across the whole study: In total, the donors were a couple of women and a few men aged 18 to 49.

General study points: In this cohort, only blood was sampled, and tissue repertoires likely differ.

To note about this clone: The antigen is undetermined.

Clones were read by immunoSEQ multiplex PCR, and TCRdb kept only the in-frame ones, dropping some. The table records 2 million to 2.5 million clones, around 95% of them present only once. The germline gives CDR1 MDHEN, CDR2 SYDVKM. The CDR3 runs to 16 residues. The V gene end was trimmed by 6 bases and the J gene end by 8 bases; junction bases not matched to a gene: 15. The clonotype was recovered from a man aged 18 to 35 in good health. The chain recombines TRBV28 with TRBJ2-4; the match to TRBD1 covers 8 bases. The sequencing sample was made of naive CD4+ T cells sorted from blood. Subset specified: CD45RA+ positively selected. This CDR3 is CASRSSQGQGRHIQYF. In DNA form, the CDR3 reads TGTGCCAGCAGAAGTTCCCAAGGACAGGGTCGGCACATTCAGTACTTC.